One sample yielded the 7 T cell receptor beta chains listed below, sequenced in a study of T cell clonality in common variable immunodeficiency. General observations from the study: Fewer deletions and N-nucleotide insertions were reportedly seen in common variable immunodeficiency TCR beta sequences.

Sequencing was performed with immunoSEQ multiplex PCR; in TCRdb, only in-frame clones are kept and a portion is missing. This sample contains over 15,000 clones. The antigens these receptors bind are not known. Specimen: peripheral blood mononuclear cells. The receptors shown here come from a human donor with common variable immunodeficiency.

About this clone itself: From the germline J gene comes the end of the CDR3, since the read stops 3 residues before it. The V call is TRBV24-1, the J call TRBJ2-1, with TRBD2 matching over 7 bases. Per the germline V gene, CDR1 is KGHDR and CDR2 is SFDVKD. The CDR3 extends over 13 amino acids. V dropped 10 bases and J dropped 4; count of bases not matched to a gene: 6. CDR3 sequence reads: CATSQRGYNEQFF. Incomplete CDR3 DNA: TGTGCCACAAGTCAGCGGGGTTACAATGAG.

As to this clone: The read comes to an end 3 residues before the CDR3 does, leaving the germline J gene to fill in the end. The chain joins TRBV7-8 to TRBJ2-7; no reliable D call. The CDR3 runs 14 residues. With 1 base removed from V and 5 bases from J, the gap between germline ends came to 12 bases. Germline CDR1 reads SGHVS; CDR2 reads FQNEAQ. CDR3 amino acids: CASSLEGSLNEQYF. The DNA read from the CDR3 is TGTGCCAGCAGCTTAGAGGGCAGTTTGAACGAG. The full variable domain, rest sourced from reference TRBV7-8 and TRBJ2-7, is GAGVSQSPRYKVAKRGQDVALRCDPISGHVSLFWYQQALGQGPEFLTYFQNEAQLDKSGLPSDRFFAERPEGSVSTLKIQRTQQEDSAVYLCASSLEGSLNEQYFGPGTRLTVT.

With regard to this clone: The read comes to an end 3 residues before the CDR3 does, leaving the germline J gene to fill in the end. The chain couples TRBV7-3 to TRBJ2-3; possibly TRBD2 for D (7 bases). The germline V gene has CDR1 SGHTA and CDR2 FQGTGA. Trimming left V 5 bases short and J 0 bases short, with 15 bases between. This CDR3 has 16 amino acids. CDR3 amino acids: CASSPTGRGSTDTQYF. The part of the CDR3 DNA that was read is TGTGCCAGCAGCCCTACAGGGAGGGGGAGCACAGATACG. Supplemented by reference TRBV7-3 and TRBJ2-3, the full variable domain reads GAGVSQTPSNKVTEKGKYVELRCDPISGHTALYWYRQSLGQGPEFLIYFQGTGAADDSGLPNDRFFAVRPEGSVSTLKIQRTERGDSAVYLCASSPTGRGSTDTQYFGPGTRLTVL.

Notes on this clone: Coverage ceases 3 residues before the CDR3 finishes, and the germline J gene fills in the end. The V call is TRBV7-2, the J call TRBJ2-4; D remains unclear. This CDR3 has 13 amino acids. V lost 1 base and J lost 6, with 7 bases in between. Germline V gives CDR1 SGHTA, CDR2 FQGNSA. The CDR3 spells CASSLGVGNIQYF. The CDR3 DNA, read in part, is TGTGCCAGCAGCTTAGGAGTCGGAAACATT.

Remarks on this clone: The read terminates 3 residues before the CDR3 end, so the remaining end is supplied by the germline J gene. The V and J genes are TRBV19 and TRBJ2-3; 9 bases are a match to TRBD1. After removal of 4 bases from V and 6 bases from J, the junction contained 5 bases not matched to a gene. Germline CDR1 LNHDA, CDR2 SQIVND (reference sequence). This CDR3 contains 14 residues. CDR3 loop: CASSRTGVGDTQYF. The part of the CDR3 DNA that was read is TGTGCCAGTAGTAGGACAGGGGTCGGCGATACG.

Comment on this clone: At one end the junction does not follow the germline gene, possibly because of a read error. The read terminates 3 residues ahead of where the CDR3 ends, so the germline J gene completes it. The chain links TRBV19 to TRBJ1-1, with TRBD1 matching 10 bases. CDR3 size: 17 residues. The germline gives CDR1 LNHDA, CDR2 SQIVND (reference sequence). The covered CDR3 bases are TGTGCCAGTAGTATCTCCGGACAGGGGGAAGTGAACATTGAA. Its protein product is CASSISGQGEVNIE. The whole CDR3 is CASSISGQGEVNIEAFF.

As concerns this clone: The CDR3 is cut off 3 residues early in the read; its end comes from the germline J gene. The gene calls are TRBV12-3 or TRBV12-4 and TRBJ1-5; D may be TRBD1 (6 bases). This CDR3 contains 13 residues. CDR3: CASSFKGGGPQHF. The part of the CDR3 DNA that was read is TGTGCCAGCAGTTTCAAGGGGGGGGGTCCC.